The 5 T cell receptor beta chains listed next were all sequenced from one sample in a study of blood T cell repertoires in COVID-19. The repertoire was sequenced with immunoSEQ multiplex PCR; TCRdb's copy has only in-frame clones and lacks some. The sample carries 350,000 or so clones, over 75% recorded once. Sequenced material: PBMCs or T cells enriched from blood (not recorded which). These receptors were taken from a woman aged 25-40 years who had recovered from COVID-19.

The rearrangement uses TRBV5-6 and TRBJ1-5; 9 bases fit TRBD1. CDR3 length equals 19 residues. V was pared by 3 bases and J by 0 bases, with 13 bases of the junction left unmatched. CDR1 is SGHDT, CDR2 YYEEEE, per germline. The CDR3 DNA sequence: TGTGCCAGCAGCTCCCCCCTAGACAGGGGGTGTTATAGCAATCAGCCCCAGCATTTT. This translates into CASSSPLDRGCYSNQPQHF.

The chain is built from TRBV30 and TRBJ1-1; 10 bases fit TRBD1. After removal of 1 base from V and 3 bases from J, the junction contained 5 bases not matched to a gene. This CDR3 is 15 amino acids long. Germline values: CDR1 GTSNPN, CDR2 SVGIG (reference sequence). The CDR3 nucleotides are TGTGCCTGGAGTGCGGACGACAGGGGGCACACTGAAGCTTTCTTT. Translating gives CAWSADDRGHTEAFF.

The rearrangement links TRBV5-1 to TRBJ2-7; maybe TRBD1 (6 bases). The CDR3 is 14 residues long. CDR1 SGHRS and CDR2 YFSETQ come from the germline V gene. Trimming pared 1 base from V and 3 bases from J, leaving 11 bases between. The CDR3 region has the DNA TGCGCCAGCAGCTTGCGGGGCAGGGGCTACGAGCAGTACTTC. It translates to CASSLRGRGYEQYF.

This clone was seen once. The chain couples TRBV7-9 to TRBJ2-1; 10 bases are shared with TRBD1. CDR1 and CDR2 (germline): SEHNR, FQNEAQ (reference sequence). The V gene end was trimmed by 5 bases and the J gene end by 4 bases; junction bases not matched to a gene: 11. This CDR3 region has 17 residues. CDR3 protein: CASSPPYGTGVYNEQFF. The DNA for the CDR3 is TGTGCCAGCAGCCCCCCCTACGGGACAGGGGTGTACAATGAGCAGTTCTTC.

V and J are TRBV28 and TRBJ1-3, with a possible D match to TRBD1 (5 bases). This CDR3 has 15 amino acids. V was trimmed by 3 bases and J by 4 bases, leaving 13 bases between them. Germline CDR1 reads MDHEN; CDR2 reads SYDVKM. CDR3 bases: TGTGCCAGCAGTTTGGAACGGGGGACGGGAAACACCATATATTTT. Translation gives CASSLERGTGNTIYF.